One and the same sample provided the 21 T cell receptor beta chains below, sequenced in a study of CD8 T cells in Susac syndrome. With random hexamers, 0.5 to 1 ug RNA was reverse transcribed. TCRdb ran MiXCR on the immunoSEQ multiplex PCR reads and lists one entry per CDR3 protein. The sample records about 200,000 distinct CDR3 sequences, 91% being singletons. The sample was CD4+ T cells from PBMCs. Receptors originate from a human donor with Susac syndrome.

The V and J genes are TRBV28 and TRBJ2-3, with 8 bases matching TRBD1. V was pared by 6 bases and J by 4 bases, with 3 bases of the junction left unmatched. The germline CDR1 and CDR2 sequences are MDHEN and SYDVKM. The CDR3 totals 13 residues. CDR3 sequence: CASSGGQADTQYF. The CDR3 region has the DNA TGTGCCAGCAGCGGGGGACAGGCAGATACGCAGTATTTT. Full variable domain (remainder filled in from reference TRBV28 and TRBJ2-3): DVKVTQSSRYLVKRTGEKVFLECVQDMDHENMFWYRQDPGLGLRLIYFSYDVKMKEKGDIPEGYSVSREKKERFSLILESASTNQTSMYLCASSGGQADTQYFGPGTRLTVL.

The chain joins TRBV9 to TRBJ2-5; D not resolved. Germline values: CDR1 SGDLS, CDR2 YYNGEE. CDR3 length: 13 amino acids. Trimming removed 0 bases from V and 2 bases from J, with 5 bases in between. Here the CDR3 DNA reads TGTGCCAGCAGCGTAGTCCCACAAGAGACCCAGTACTTC. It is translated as CASSVVPQETQYF.

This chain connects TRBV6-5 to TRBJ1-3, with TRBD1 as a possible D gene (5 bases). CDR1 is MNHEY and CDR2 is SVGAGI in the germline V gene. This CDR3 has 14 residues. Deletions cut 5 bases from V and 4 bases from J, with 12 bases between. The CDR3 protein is CASSQGVTGNTIYF. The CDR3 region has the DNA TGTGCCAGCAGTCAAGGGGTTACAGGAAACACCATATATTTT.

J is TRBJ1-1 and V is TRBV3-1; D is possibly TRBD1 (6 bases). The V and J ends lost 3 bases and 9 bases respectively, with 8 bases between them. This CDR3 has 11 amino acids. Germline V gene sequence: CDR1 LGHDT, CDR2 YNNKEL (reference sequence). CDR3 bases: TGTGCCAGCAGCCAGGACAGTCAAGCTTTCTTT. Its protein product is CASSQDSQAFF. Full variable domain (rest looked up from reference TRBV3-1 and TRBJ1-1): DTAVSQTPKYLVTQMGNDKSIKCEQNLGHDTMYWYKQDSKKFLKIMFSYNNKELIINETVPNRFSPKSPDKAHLNLHINSLELGDSAVYFCASSQDSQAFFGQGTRLTVV.

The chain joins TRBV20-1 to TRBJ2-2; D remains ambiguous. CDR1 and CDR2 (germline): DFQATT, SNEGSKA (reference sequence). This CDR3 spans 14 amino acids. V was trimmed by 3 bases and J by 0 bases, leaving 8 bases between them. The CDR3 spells CSASPAPNTGELFF. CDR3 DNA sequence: TGCAGTGCTAGTCCAGCCCCGAACACCGGGGAGCTGTTTTTT.

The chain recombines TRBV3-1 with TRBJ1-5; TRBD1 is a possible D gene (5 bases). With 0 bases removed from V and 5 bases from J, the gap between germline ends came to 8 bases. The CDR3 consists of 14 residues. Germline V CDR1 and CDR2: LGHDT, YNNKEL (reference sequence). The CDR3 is CASSQDIGDQPQHF. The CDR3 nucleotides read TGTGCCAGCAGCCAAGATATAGGGGATCAGCCCCAGCATTTT.

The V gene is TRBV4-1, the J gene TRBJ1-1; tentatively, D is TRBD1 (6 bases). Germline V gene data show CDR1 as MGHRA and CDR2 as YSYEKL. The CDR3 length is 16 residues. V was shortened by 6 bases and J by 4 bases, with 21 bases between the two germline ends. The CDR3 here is CASRNMGGRGSTEAFF. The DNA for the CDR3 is TGCGCCAGCAGAAATATGGGGGGCCGCGGGTCCACTGAAGCTTTCTTT.

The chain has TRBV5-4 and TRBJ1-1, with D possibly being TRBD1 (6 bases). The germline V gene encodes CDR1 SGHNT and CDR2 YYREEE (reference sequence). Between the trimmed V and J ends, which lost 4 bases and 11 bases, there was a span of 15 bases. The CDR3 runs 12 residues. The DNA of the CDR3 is TGTGCCAGCAGCATCGTCGGGGGGCAGGCTTTCTTT. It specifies CASSIVGGQAFF. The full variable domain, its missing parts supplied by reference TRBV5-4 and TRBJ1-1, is ETGVTQSPTHLIKTRGQQVTLRCSSQSGHNTVSWYQQALGQGPQFIFQYYREEENGRGNFPPRFSGLQFPNYSSELNVNALELDDSALYLCASSIVGGQAFFGQGTRLTVV.

The CDR3 DNA reads TGCGCCAGCAGTGAGCAAGGGGGCACTGAAGCTTTCTTT. Translating gives CASSEQGGTEAFF. The V call is TRBV10-2, the J call TRBJ1-1, with D possibly matching TRBD1 (6 bases). The germline gives CDR1 WSHSY, CDR2 SAAADI. The germline V and J ends were trimmed by 2 bases and 4 bases, with 8 bases remaining between them. The CDR3 has 13 residues.

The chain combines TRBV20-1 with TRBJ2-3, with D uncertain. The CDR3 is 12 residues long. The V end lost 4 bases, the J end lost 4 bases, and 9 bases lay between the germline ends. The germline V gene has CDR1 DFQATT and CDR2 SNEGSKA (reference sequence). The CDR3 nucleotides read TGCAGTGCTACCCGGAGCTCAGATACGCAGTATTTT. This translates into CSATRSSDTQYF.

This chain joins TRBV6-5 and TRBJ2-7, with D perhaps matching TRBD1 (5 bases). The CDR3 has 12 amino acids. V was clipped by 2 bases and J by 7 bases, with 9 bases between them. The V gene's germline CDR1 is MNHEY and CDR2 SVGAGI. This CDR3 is CASSYPREEQYF. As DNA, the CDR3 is TGTGCCAGCAGTTACCCCAGGGAAGAGCAGTACTTC.

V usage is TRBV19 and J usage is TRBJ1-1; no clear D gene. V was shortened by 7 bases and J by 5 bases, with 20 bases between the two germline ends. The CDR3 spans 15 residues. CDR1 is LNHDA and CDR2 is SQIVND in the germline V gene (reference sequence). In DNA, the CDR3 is TGTGCCAGTACCGGGCGAGGAGGCGTAGGAACTGAAGCTTTCTTT. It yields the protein CASTGRGGVGTEAFF.

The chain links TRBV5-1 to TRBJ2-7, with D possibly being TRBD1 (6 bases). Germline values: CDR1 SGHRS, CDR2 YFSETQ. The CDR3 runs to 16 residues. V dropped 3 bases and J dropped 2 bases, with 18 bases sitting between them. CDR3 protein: CASSSSRQGYPYEQYF. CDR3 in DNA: TGCGCCAGCAGCTCCTCGCGGCAGGGGTATCCCTACGAGCAGTACTTC. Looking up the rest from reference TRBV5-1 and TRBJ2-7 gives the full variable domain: KAGVTQTPRYLIKTRGQQVTLSCSPISGHRSVSWYQQTPGQGLQFLFEYFSETQRNKGNFPGRFSGRQFSNSRSEMNVSTLELGDSALYLCASSSSRQGYPYEQYFGPGTRLTVT.

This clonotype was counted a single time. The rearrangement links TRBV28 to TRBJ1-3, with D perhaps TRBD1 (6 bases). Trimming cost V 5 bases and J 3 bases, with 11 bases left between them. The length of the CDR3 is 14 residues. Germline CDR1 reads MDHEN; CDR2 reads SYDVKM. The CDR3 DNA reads TGTGCCAGCAGTCAAGGGGGTTTTGGAAACACCATATATTTT. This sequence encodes CASSQGGFGNTIYF.

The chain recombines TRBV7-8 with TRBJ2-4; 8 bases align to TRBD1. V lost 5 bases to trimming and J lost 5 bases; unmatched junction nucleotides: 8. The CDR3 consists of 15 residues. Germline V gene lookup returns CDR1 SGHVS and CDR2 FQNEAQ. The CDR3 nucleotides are TGTGCCAGCAGCAAAGTTGTGACAGGGGAAAACATTCAGTACTTC. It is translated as CASSKVVTGENIQYF.

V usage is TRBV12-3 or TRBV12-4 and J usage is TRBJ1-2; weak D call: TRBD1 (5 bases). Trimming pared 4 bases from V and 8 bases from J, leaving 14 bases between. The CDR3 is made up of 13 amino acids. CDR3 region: CASSSHSRGGYTF. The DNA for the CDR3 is TGTGCCAGCAGTTCCCACTCCCGGGGCGGCTACACCTTC.

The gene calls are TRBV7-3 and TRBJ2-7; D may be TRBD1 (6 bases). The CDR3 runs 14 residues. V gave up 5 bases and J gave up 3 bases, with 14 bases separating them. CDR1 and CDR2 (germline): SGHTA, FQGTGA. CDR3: CASSLQQGNYEQYF. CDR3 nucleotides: TGTGCCAGCAGCCTCCAACAGGGTAACTACGAGCAGTACTTC.

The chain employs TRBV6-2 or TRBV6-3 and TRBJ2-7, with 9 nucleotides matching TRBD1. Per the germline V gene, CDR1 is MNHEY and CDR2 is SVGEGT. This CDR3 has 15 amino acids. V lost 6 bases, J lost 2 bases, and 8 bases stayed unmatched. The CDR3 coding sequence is TGTGCCAGCAGACGTATCCGGGACAGGGCCTACGAGCAGTACTTC. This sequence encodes CASRRIRDRAYEQYF.

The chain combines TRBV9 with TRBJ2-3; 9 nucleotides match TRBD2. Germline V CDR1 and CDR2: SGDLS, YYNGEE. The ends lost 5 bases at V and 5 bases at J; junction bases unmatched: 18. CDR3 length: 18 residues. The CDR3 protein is CASSPWGGGARPRDTQYF. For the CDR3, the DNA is TGTGCCAGCAGTCCCTGGGGCGGGGGGGCCCGACCCCGAGATACGCAGTATTTT. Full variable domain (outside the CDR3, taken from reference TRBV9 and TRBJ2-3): DSGVTQTPKHLITATGQRVTLRCSPRSGDLSVYWYQQSLDQGLQFLIQYYNGEERAKGNILERFSAQQFPDLHSELNLSSLELGDSALYFCASSPWGGGARPRDTQYFGPGTRLTVL.

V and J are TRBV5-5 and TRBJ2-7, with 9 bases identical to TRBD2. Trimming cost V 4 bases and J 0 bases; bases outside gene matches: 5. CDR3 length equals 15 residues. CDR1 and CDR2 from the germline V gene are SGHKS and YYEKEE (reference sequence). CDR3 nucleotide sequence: TGTGCCAGCAGCCCACCGACTAGCGGCTCCTACGAGCAGTACTTC. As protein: CASSPPTSGSYEQYF. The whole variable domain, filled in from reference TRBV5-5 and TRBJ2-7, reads DAGVTQSPTHLIKTRGQQVTLRCSPISGHKSVSWYQQVLGQGPQFIFQYYEKEERGRGNFPDRFSARQFPNYSSELNVNALLLGDSALYLCASSPPTSGSYEQYFGPGTRLTVT.

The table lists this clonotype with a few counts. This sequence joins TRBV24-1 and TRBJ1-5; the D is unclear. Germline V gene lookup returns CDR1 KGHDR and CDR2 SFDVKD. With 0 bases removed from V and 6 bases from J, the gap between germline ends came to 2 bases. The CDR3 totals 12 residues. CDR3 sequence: CATSDLGQPQHF. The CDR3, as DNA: TGTGCCACCAGTGATTTGGGTCAGCCCCAGCATTTT.